This T cell receptor beta chain was identified in a study of tissue T cells after allogeneic stem cell transplantation. Notes on the study in general: Anatomically similar tissues had similar TCR repertoires within each patient. In patients and mice, blood and spleen missed much of tissue repertoire.

To note about this clone: Antigen specificity is unknown.

Sequencing was performed with immunoSEQ multiplex PCR; in TCRdb, only in-frame clones are kept and a portion is missing. The data contain about 9,800 clones, approximately 70% of them singletons. This CDR3 is 14 amino acids long. Trimming left V 2 bases short and J 8 bases short, with 16 bases between. Germline V gives CDR1 SGHTS, CDR2 YDEGEE. Comparators without hematopoietic cell transplant had other cancers, at least five gastrointestinal samples, and no known gastrointestinal disease. The genes are TRBV5-8 and TRBJ1-2; a possible D gene is TRBD1 (6 bases). The source was tissue from the stomach, collected at autopsy. The source is a male donor at least 60 years old with lung cancer. In DNA, the CDR3 is TGTGCCAGCAGCTTAACACAGGGCCTAGAGGGCTACACCTTC. It encodes CASSLTQGLEGYTF.